The T cell receptor (beta chain) under discussion was sequenced for a study of T cell responses to AZD1222 COVID-19 vaccine. Study-level findings and limits: Nearly half of spike-specific TCRs reportedly target variant regions that are unmutated in the B.1.351 and B.1.1.7 variants. There were vaccine-associated CD4 TCRs across spike, dominant at 160-218 and 743-854.

On this clone itself: Its antigen is unidentified.

Here immunoSEQ multiplex PCR was the method, and the copy in TCRdb shows in-frame clones only, minus some. This table has more than 150,000 clones, around 90% appearing once. This CDR3 has 16 residues. The ends lost 5 bases at V and 5 bases at J; junction bases unmatched: 7. Germline V gene lookup returns CDR1 LGHDT and CDR2 YNNKEL (reference sequence). This TCR derives from an adult who received the AZD1222 COVID-19 vaccine. The chain carries TRBV3-1 (or the pseudogene TRBV3-2) and TRBJ2-2; 11 positions match TRBD2. The sequences come from peripheral blood, collected 28 days after the second AZD1222 dose. CDR3 protein: CASSSTSGGQTGELFF. The CDR3 region has the DNA TGTGCCAGCAGCTCCACTAGCGGGGGACAGACCGGGGAGCTGTTTTTT.